A single sample is the source of the 8 T cell receptor beta chains below, sequenced in a study of T cell repertoires in cytomegalovirus infection. TCRdb called the reads again in MiXCR, with one record for every CDR3 protein. The sample has about 900,000 distinct CDR3 sequences, 31% seen once. These TCRs' antigens remain unknown. The source was cultured CD8+ T cells from PBMCs, collected from culture after CMV antigen stimulation. These receptors were collected from a human donor in good health (CMV status not recorded). Some clones in this sample may be carry-over from other donors' samples.

The V and J genes are TRBV9 and TRBJ2-1; possibly TRBD1 for D (6 bases). The CDR3 has 18 amino acids. Germline CDR1 and CDR2: SGDLS and YYNGEE. V lost 0 bases to trimming and J lost 4 bases, with 20 bases between them. DNA for the CDR3: TGTGCCAGCAGCGTAGGAGATGGTGGGGACACACCTTACAATGAGCAGTTCTTC. Amino acid sequence: CASSVGDGGDTPYNEQFF.

This clonotype was seen ten or more times. The J gene is TRBJ1-1, the V gene TRBV7-9; 10 bases match TRBD1. After removal of 2 bases from V and 1 base from J, the junction contained 7 bases not matched to a gene. This CDR3 comprises 17 residues. Looked up from germline, CDR1 is SEHNR and CDR2 is FQNEAQ (reference sequence). The CDR3 sequence: CASSLKGTGDANTEAFF. CDR3 bases: TGTGCCAGCAGCTTAAAAGGGACAGGGGATGCGAACACTGAAGCTTTCTTT.

This clonotype was detected ten times or more. V usage is TRBV28 and J usage is TRBJ1-1, with 10 bases identical to TRBD1. In germline, CDR1 is MDHEN, CDR2 SYDVKM. CDR3 length equals 16 residues. After removal of 5 bases from V and 0 bases from J, the junction contained 6 bases not matched to a gene. CDR3 sequence: CASSDRDRGLNTEAFF. The CDR3 coding sequence is TGTGCCAGCAGTGACCGGGACAGGGGCTTGAACACTGAAGCTTTCTTT.

This clonotype was recorded many times. The chain couples TRBV7-9 to TRBJ1-5; D unclear. CDR3 size: 14 residues. Trimming cost V 5 bases and J 0 bases, with 8 bases left between them. Germline assignment: CDR1 SEHNR and CDR2 FQNEAQ (reference sequence). CDR3 loop: CASSPGNSNQPQHF. CDR3 coding DNA: TGTGCCAGCAGCCCGGGCAATAGCAATCAGCCCCAGCATTTT.

The chain links TRBV12-3 or TRBV12-4 to TRBJ2-3, with D possibly matching TRBD2 (5 bases). V was shortened by 3 bases and J by 4 bases, with 11 bases between the two germline ends. The CDR3 length is 14 residues. The CDR3 bases are TGTGCCAGCAGTTTCGTGGGAGTTGCAGATACGCAGTATTTT. Encoded protein: CASSFVGVADTQYF.

This clonotype was recorded a few times. The genes are TRBV7-8 and TRBJ1-1; 9 nucleotides agree with TRBD1. The CDR3 is 14 amino acids. CDR1 and CDR2 from the germline V gene are SGHVS and FQNEAQ. V trimming: 5 bases; J trimming: 4 bases; junction bases outside the gene matches: 5. CDR3 in DNA: TGTGCCAGCAGCCGGGACAGGGCCGCCACTGAAGCTTTCTTT. Protein: CASSRDRAATEAFF.

This clonotype was found a few times. The rearrangement uses TRBV27 and TRBJ2-7; the match to TRBD2 covers 11 bases. Germline CDR1 MNHEY, CDR2 SMNVEV (reference sequence). The CDR3 has 15 residues. V was pared by 5 bases and J by 0 bases, with 3 bases of the junction left unmatched. CDR3 sequence reads: CASSPSGGNSYEQYF. DNA of the CDR3: TGTGCCAGCAGTCCTAGCGGGGGGAACTCCTACGAGCAGTACTTC.

This clonotype was observed a few times. This rearrangement joins TRBV12-3 or TRBV12-4 to TRBJ2-5, with a tentative D call TRBD2 (5 bases). Trimming removed 5 bases at V and 6 bases at J, with 22 bases between. CDR3 length: 16 amino acids. In DNA form, the CDR3 reads TGTGCCAGCAGTGTACTTATCCGGGGAACCGGAAAGACCCAGTACTTC. Residues: CASSVLIRGTGKTQYF.